The clone carrying this T cell receptor (beta chain) is a singleton in its sample. The antigen remains unidentified. Donors were ostensibly healthy at sampling, although undocumented immune exposures were probable. Germline V gives CDR1 SGHKS, CDR2 YYEKEE (reference sequence). V lost 0 bases, J lost 11 bases, and 10 bases stayed unmatched. CDR3 length equals 15 residues. This entry is derived from a study of cytomegalovirus exposure and HLA in healthy donors. Overall study findings and caveats: A later analysis reportedly found fewer N-insertions in an Asian-associated ancestry cluster than the approximately 700-donor mean. Confirmation was obtained in vitro that a few CMV-associated chains are specific for CMV antigens.

Use of 60 Vbeta and 13 Jbeta primers characterized the PCR. In the study's own analysis: Later, an analysis found approximately 80 million unique TCR beta chains, and 8.5 million to 14 million of these were shared. Assay used: immunoSEQ multiplex PCR; TCRdb lists only in-frame clones, some missing. That table is the source of V, J and clone size, and D and trimming were worked out from the DNA. Of around 150,000 clones in the sample, more than 70% were seen once. The sequencing sample was made of PBMCs. This receptor was taken from a woman aged 45 to 65 in good health and CMV-seronegative. The gene calls are TRBV5-5 and TRBJ1-5; 8 bases line up with TRBD1. Here the CDR3 reads CASSLAGQGTRAQHF. The CDR3 DNA reads TGTGCCAGCAGCTTGGCCGGACAGGGCACTAGAGCCCAGCATTTT. The full variable domain, its missing parts supplied by reference TRBV5-5 and TRBJ1-5, is DAGVTQSPTHLIKTRGQQVTLRCSPISGHKSVSWYQQVLGQGPQFIFQYYEKEERGRGNFPDRFSARQFPNYSSELNVNALLLGDSALYLCASSLAGQGTRAQHFGDGTRLSIL.